This T cell receptor beta chain was observed in a study of blood T cell repertoires in COVID-19. Background on the study: T cells, B-cell-depleted T cells, or PBMCs supplied cDNA or gDNA.

Across 20 to 25 US areas, participants ranged in age from about 18 to 90 years. Participant-reported clinical history was the basis for cohort assignment. Symptom resolution, clearance, or two negative PCRs marked the recovered donors of Cohort 3. Germline CDR1 and CDR2: MDHEN and SYDVKM. With 8 bases clipped from V and 6 bases from J, the junction kept 12 bases outside the gene matches. The length of the CDR3 is 15 residues. Sequencing was performed with immunoSEQ multiplex PCR; in TCRdb, only in-frame clones are kept and a portion is missing. The table records some 310,000 clones, around 92% of them present only once.

The genes are TRBV28 and TRBJ2-1; 8 bases fit TRBD2. Specimen: PBMCs or T cells enriched from blood (not recorded which). The TCR was taken from a woman under 40 who had recovered from COVID-19. CDR3 sequence: CASDYGRAKGNEQFF. CDR3 coding DNA: TGTGCCAGCGACTACGGGAGGGCCAAAGGCAATGAGCAGTTCTTC.